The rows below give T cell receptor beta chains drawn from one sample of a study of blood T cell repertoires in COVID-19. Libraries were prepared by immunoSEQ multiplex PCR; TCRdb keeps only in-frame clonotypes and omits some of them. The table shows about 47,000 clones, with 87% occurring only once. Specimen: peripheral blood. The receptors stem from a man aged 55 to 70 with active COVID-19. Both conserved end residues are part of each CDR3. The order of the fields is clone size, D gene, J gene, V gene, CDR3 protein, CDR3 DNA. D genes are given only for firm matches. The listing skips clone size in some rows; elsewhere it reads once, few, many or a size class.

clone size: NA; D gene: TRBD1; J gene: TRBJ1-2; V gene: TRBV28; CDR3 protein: CASSVVSQGAYTF; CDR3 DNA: TGTGCCAGCAGTGTTGTCTCGCAGGGGGCCTACACCTTC
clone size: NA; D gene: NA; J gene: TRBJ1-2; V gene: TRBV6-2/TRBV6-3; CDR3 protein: CASSYINGYTF; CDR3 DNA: TGTGCCAGCAGTTACATAAATGGCTACACCTTC
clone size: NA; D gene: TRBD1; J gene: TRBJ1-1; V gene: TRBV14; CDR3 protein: CASSKGQGYSTEAFF; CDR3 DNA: TGTGCCAGCAGCAAGGGACAGGGTTACTCCACTGAAGCTTTCTTT
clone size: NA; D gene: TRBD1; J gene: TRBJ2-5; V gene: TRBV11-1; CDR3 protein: CASSPQGSKETQYF; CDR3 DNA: TGTGCCAGCAGCCCACAGGGGTCCAAAGAGACCCAGTACTTC
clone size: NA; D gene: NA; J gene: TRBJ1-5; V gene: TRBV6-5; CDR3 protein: CASSYSRGAQPQHF; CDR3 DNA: TGTGCCAGCAGTTACTCGCGGGGGGCTCAGCCCCAGCATTTT
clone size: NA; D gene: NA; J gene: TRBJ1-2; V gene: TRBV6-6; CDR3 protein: CASSLGEGYYGYTF; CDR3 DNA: TGTGCCAGCAGTTTAGGGGAGGGGTACTATGGCTACACCTTC
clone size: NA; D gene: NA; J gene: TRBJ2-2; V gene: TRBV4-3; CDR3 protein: CASSHSPGTNTGELFF; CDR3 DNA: TGCGCCAGCAGCCACTCCCCCGGGACAAACACCGGGGAGCTGTTTTTT
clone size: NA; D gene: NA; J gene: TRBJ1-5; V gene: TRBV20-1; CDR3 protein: CSASTGINQPQHF; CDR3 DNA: TGCAGTGCTAGTACAGGAATAAATCAGCCCCAGCATTTT
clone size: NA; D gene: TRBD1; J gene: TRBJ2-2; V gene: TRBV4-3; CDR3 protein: CASSQFRDRGVSGELFF; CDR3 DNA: TGCGCCAGCAGCCAATTCCGGGACAGGGGGGTCTCCGGGGAGCTGTTTTTT
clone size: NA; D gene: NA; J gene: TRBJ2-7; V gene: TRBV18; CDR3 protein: CASSPRRSHEQYF; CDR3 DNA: TGTGCCAGCTCACCTAGGAGGTCCCACGAGCAGTACTTC
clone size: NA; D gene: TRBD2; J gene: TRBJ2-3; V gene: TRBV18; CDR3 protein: CASSPGLAGADTQYF; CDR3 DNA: TGTGCCAGCTCACCAGGACTAGCGGGGGCAGATACGCAGTATTTT
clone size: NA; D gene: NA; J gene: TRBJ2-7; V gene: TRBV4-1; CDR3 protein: CASSQDMGGAYEQYF; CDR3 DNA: TGCGCCAGCAGCCAAGATATGGGGGGTGCCTACGAGCAGTACTTC
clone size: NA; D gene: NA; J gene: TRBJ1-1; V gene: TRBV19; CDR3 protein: CASSIQSNTEAFF; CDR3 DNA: TGTGCCAGTAGTATTCAGTCGAACACTGAAGCTTTCTTT
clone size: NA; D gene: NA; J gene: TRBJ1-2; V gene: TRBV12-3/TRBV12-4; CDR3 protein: CASVTGNYGYTF; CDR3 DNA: TGTGCCAGCGTCACAGGGAACTATGGCTACACCTTC
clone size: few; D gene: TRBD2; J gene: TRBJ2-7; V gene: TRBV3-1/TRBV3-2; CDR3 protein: CASSVRGGHEQYF; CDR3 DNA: TGTGCCAGCAGCGTCCGGGGGGGCCACGAGCAGTACTTC
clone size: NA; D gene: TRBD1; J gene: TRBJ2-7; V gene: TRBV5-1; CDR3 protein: CASSWLTGSSYEQYF; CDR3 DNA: TGCGCCAGCAGCTGGTTGACAGGGAGCTCCTACGAGCAGTACTTC
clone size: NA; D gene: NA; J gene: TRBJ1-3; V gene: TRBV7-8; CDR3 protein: CASSSALGALSGNTIYF; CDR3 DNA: TGTGCCAGCAGCTCAGCCCTGGGGGCCCTCTCTGGAAACACCATATATTTT
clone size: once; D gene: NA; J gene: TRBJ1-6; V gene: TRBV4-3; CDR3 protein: CASSQGQLGSPLHF; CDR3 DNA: TGCGCCAGCAGCCAAGGACAGTTGGGGTCACCCCTCCACTTT
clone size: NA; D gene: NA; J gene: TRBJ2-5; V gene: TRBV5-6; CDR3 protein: CASSLAGVETQYF; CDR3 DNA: TGTGCCAGCAGCTTGGCGGGGGTGGAGACCCAGTACTTC
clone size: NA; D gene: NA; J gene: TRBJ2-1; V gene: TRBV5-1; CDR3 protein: CASGGEDGSSYNEQFF; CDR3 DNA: TGCGCCAGCGGCGGGGAGGACGGAAGCTCCTACAATGAGCAGTTCTTC
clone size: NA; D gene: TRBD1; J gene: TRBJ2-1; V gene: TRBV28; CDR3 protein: CASSTRTGGSYNEQFF; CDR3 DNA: TGTGCCAGCAGTACGCGGACAGGGGGCTCCTACAATGAGCAGTTCTTC
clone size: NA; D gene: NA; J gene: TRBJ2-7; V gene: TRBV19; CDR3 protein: CASSLTSSSYEQYF; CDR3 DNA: TGTGCCAGTAGTCTGACTTCGAGCTCCTACGAGCAGTACTTC